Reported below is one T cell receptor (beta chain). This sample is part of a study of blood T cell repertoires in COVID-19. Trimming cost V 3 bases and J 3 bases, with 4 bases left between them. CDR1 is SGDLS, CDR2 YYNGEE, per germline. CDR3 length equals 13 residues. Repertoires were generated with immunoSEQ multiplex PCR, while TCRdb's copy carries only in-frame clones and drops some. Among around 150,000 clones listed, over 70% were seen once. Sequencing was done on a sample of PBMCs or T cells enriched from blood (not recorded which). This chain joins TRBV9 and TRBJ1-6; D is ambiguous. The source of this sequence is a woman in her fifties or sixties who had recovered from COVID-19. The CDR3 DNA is TGTGCCAGCAGCGCATTCTATAATTCACCCCTCCACTTT. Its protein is CASSAFYNSPLHF.